Below, 30 T cell receptor beta chains from the same sample are listed, as sequenced in a study of cytomegalovirus exposure and HLA in healthy donors. The primer mix had 60 Vbeta and 13 Jbeta primers. The table came from immunoSEQ multiplex PCR; TCRdb's copy has only in-frame clones and leaves some out. The sample has roughly 200,000 clones, just over 75% seen once; the top ten hold around 0.63%. The sequencing input was PBMCs. The source is a man aged 18 to 29 in good health and CMV-seronegative.

The chain links TRBV5-1 to TRBJ1-1; 7 nucleotides match TRBD1. The CDR3 runs 14 residues. Germline V CDR1 and CDR2: SGHRS, YFSETQ. Unmatched junction bases numbered 3, after V lost 0 bases and J lost 4 bases. The DNA of the CDR3 is TGCGCCAGCAGCTTGGCACAGGGGAGCACTGAAGCTTTCTTT. Amino acids: CASSLAQGSTEAFF.

The V call is TRBV9, the J call TRBJ2-1; TRBD2 matches at 11 bases. V shed 3 bases, J shed 7 bases, and the junction held 6 bases outside the gene matches. From germline, CDR1 is SGDLS and CDR2 YYNGEE. This CDR3 is built from 15 residues. CDR3 nucleotides: TGTGCCAGCAGCGCCATAGCGGGAGGGCCGAATGAGCAGTTCTTC. This encodes CASSAIAGGPNEQFF.

The J gene is TRBJ2-1, the V gene TRBV2, with 8 nucleotides matching TRBD1. Germline assignment: CDR1 SNHLY and CDR2 FYNNEI. The CDR3 totals 14 residues. V shed 3 bases and J 7 bases; nucleotides not matched to a gene: 5. The CDR3 protein is CASSDSTGGNEQFF. CDR3 DNA: TGTGCCAGCAGTGATAGCACAGGGGGAAATGAGCAGTTCTTC.

This chain links TRBV2 with TRBJ1-5; TRBD1 matches 8 bases. The trim removed 7 bases at V and 6 bases at J, leaving 8 bases unmatched. Germline V gives CDR1 SNHLY, CDR2 FYNNEI. The CDR3 is 14 residues long. The CDR3 loop is CASNTGGLAQPQHF. Written as DNA, the CDR3 is TGTGCCAGCAATACAGGGGGGCTTGCTCAGCCCCAGCATTTT.

This chain uses TRBV7-9 with TRBJ2-1; D unclear. Germline CDR1 SEHNR, CDR2 FQNEAQ (reference sequence). This CDR3 comprises 12 residues. Between the trimmed V and J ends, which lost 4 bases and 7 bases, there was a span of 8 bases. Here the CDR3 reads CASSSARNEQFF. The CDR3 DNA sequence: TGTGCCAGCAGCTCTGCTAGGAATGAGCAGTTCTTC.

The V and J genes are TRBV15 and TRBJ1-5; the D gene is possibly TRBD1 (6 bases). Germline lookup yields CDR1 LNHNV and CDR2 YYDKDF (reference sequence). CDR3 length: 17 residues. The ends were cut back, 5 bases at V and 3 bases at J, with 20 bases in the middle. The CDR3 DNA sequence: TGTGCCACCAGCTTTCCCCCCCAACAGGGCTTCAATCAGCCCCAGCATTTT. Its protein product is CATSFPPQQGFNQPQHF.

This chain connects TRBV6-5 to TRBJ2-1; tentative D call: TRBD1 (6 bases). CDR1 MNHEY and CDR2 SVGAGI come from the germline V gene. Trimming shortened V by 6 bases and J by 6 bases, and 15 bases separated the two germline ends. This CDR3 is built from 14 residues. The DNA of the CDR3 is TGTGCCAGCAGGGGCCGGGACAAAGGCAATGAGCAGTTCTTC. This sequence encodes CASRGRDKGNEQFF.

This chain connects TRBV9 to TRBJ1-1; D gene uncertain. CDR3 size: 13 residues. CDR1 is SGDLS, CDR2 YYNGEE, per germline. V was shortened by 4 bases and J by 6 bases, with 13 bases between the two germline ends. This CDR3 reads CASSPAGFAEAFF. In nucleotides, the CDR3 is TGTGCCAGCAGCCCCGCGGGATTTGCTGAAGCTTTCTTT.

This chain joins TRBV30 and TRBJ1-3, with unresolved D. The germline CDR1 and CDR2 sequences are GTSNPN and SVGIG (reference sequence). The length of the CDR3 is 12 residues. The V end was cut by 3 bases, the J end by 0 bases, with 3 bases between. The CDR3 DNA follows: TGTGCCTGGAGCCACTCTGGAAACACCATATATTTT. This gives the protein CAWSHSGNTIYF.

This chain connects TRBV7-3 to TRBJ2-3, with TRBD2 matching 9 bases. The germline V gene encodes CDR1 SGHTA and CDR2 FQGTGA. V trimming: 2 bases; J trimming: 5 bases; junction bases outside the gene matches: 11. The CDR3 has 17 residues. The CDR3 bases are TGTGCCAGCAGCTTATACCCGACTAGCGGTACGGTAGATACGCAGTATTTT. It is translated as CASSLYPTSGTVDTQYF. The whole variable domain, filled in from reference TRBV7-3 and TRBJ2-3, reads GAGVSQTPSNKVTEKGKYVELRCDPISGHTALYWYRQSLGQGPEFLIYFQGTGAADDSGLPNDRFFAVRPEGSVSTLKIQRTERGDSAVYLCASSLYPTSGTVDTQYFGPGTRLTVL.

V and J are TRBV6-5 and TRBJ1-2; TRBD1 matches at 9 bases. Germline V gives CDR1 MNHEY, CDR2 SVGAGI. Trimming removed 4 bases from V and 4 bases from J; junction bases left unmatched: 10. CDR3 length: 16 amino acids. The CDR3 reads CASSFQGQGRGYGYTF. CDR3 nucleotides: TGTGCCAGCAGTTTCCAAGGACAGGGGAGGGGCTATGGCTACACCTTC.

V is TRBV28 and J is TRBJ2-6; a weak D match, TRBD1 (5 bases). With 1 base removed from V and 1 base from J, the gap between germline ends came to 20 bases. The germline gives CDR1 MDHEN, CDR2 SYDVKM. The CDR3 extends over 20 amino acids. The CDR3 protein is CASSLFVMGRESSGANVLTF. The CDR3 DNA sequence: TGTGCCAGCAGTTTATTTGTCATGGGCAGGGAATCATCTGGGGCCAACGTCCTGACTTTC.

This chain links TRBV6-4 with TRBJ1-1, with TRBD1 matching over 11 bases. The CDR3 covers 15 residues. The V gene's germline CDR1 is MRHNA and CDR2 SNTAGT. Trimming removed 4 bases from V and 3 bases from J; junction bases left unmatched: 4. The CDR3: CASSAGTGGYTEAFF. The DNA of the CDR3 is TGTGCCAGCAGTGCCGGGACAGGGGGATACACTGAAGCTTTCTTT.

The chain recombines TRBV2 with TRBJ1-5; D not resolved. The germline CDR1 and CDR2 sequences are SNHLY and FYNNEI. The CDR3 loop spans 14 amino acids. V lost 9 bases, J lost 7 bases, and 19 bases lay in between. DNA of the CDR3: TGTGCCAGTAGACGGGGTGGTGGTGGCCAGCCCCAGCATTTT. It translates to CASRRGGGGQPQHF.

CDR3: CASSFPGGSEAFF. As DNA, the CDR3 is TGTGCCAGCAGTTTTCCGGGAGGATCTGAAGCTTTCTTT. The chain has TRBV27 and TRBJ1-1; D not resolved. CDR1 and CDR2 (germline): MNHEY, SMNVEV (reference sequence). Trimming left V 3 bases short and J 6 bases short, with 11 bases between. This CDR3 has 13 residues.

V and J are TRBV21-1 and TRBJ2-2; the DNA was not used to check the table's D call, TRBD2. TRBV21-1 is reported as a pseudogene. This CDR3 is 12 amino acids long. DNA of the CDR3: TGTGCCAGCAGCGGGGGGGCCGGGGAGCTGTTTTTT. Residues: CASSGGAGELFF.

This chain links TRBV11-3 with TRBJ2-1; 9 bases are a match to TRBD1. CDR1 SGHNT and CDR2 YENEEA come from the germline V gene. The CDR3 loop spans 15 amino acids. V shed 2 bases and J 8 bases; nucleotides not matched to a gene: 7. CDR3 coding DNA: TGTGCCAGCAGCTTACGCCGGGACAGGGAAGATGAGCAGTTCTTC. Translating gives CASSLRRDREDEQFF.

This chain connects TRBV6-5 to TRBJ2-5; maybe TRBD1 (6 bases). Trimming removed 0 bases at V and 14 bases at J, with 16 bases between. Germline CDR1 MNHEY, CDR2 SVGAGI. The CDR3 is 13 amino acids. This CDR3 reads CASSYSFPGAPYF. As DNA, the CDR3 is TGTGCCAGCAGTTACTCATTTCCAGGGGCCCCTTACTTC.

The rearrangement links TRBV12-5 to TRBJ2-3; no reliable D call. Deletions cut 7 bases from V and 4 bases from J, with 21 bases between. Germline V gene data show CDR1 as LGHNT and CDR2 as FRNRAP. CDR3 length: 16 amino acids. CDR3 protein: CASAPSSWAKSDTQYF. CDR3 coding DNA: TGTGCTAGTGCCCCCAGCAGTTGGGCTAAGTCAGATACGCAGTATTTT.

This rearrangement joins TRBV19 to TRBJ2-1; 13 bases line up with TRBD2. This CDR3 comprises 14 residues. CDR1 LNHDA and CDR2 SQIVND come from the germline V gene (reference sequence). Trimming cost V 7 bases and J 7 bases; bases outside gene matches: 4. CDR3: CASKETSGRNEQFF. The CDR3 DNA reads as TGTGCCAGTAAAGAGACTAGCGGGAGGAATGAGCAGTTCTTC. Full variable domain (rest looked up from reference TRBV19 and TRBJ2-1): DGGITQSPKYLFRKEGQNVTLSCEQNLNHDAMYWYRQDPGQGLRLIYYSQIVNDFQKGDIAEGYSVSREKKESFPLTVTSAQKNPTAFYLCASKETSGRNEQFFGPGTRLTVL.

The chain uses TRBV7-9 and TRBJ2-7; D gene ambiguous. Trimming shortened V by 2 bases and J by 6 bases, and 11 bases separated the two germline ends. Germline V gene data show CDR1 as SEHNR and CDR2 as FQNEAQ (reference sequence). CDR3 length equals 13 residues. The CDR3 DNA reads as TGTGCCAGCAGCTTAAGTATCTCGGGCGAGCAGTACTTC. Translation: CASSLSISGEQYF.

This clone was counted once. The chain joins TRBV27 to TRBJ1-2; the match to TRBD1 covers 8 bases. CDR3 length: 16 amino acids. V shed 3 bases, J shed 4 bases, and the junction held 10 bases outside the gene matches. Germline loops: CDR1 MNHEY, CDR2 SMNVEV (reference sequence). CDR3 sequence (DNA): TGTGCCAGCAGTTTTCTCCCCCAACAGGGGGTCTATGGCTACACCTTC. Translation gives CASSFLPQQGVYGYTF.

The chain carries TRBV2 and TRBJ2-5; TRBD1 agrees at 8 bases. The J call may be incorrect, as the DNA end agrees better with TRBJ2-7. The length of the CDR3 is 15 residues. CDR1 and CDR2 (germline): SNHLY, FYNNEI. The DNA for the CDR3 is TGTGCCAGCAGGATTGGACAGGGATCTCCTTACGAGCAGTACTTC. It translates to CASRIGQGSPYEQYF.

The gene calls are TRBV6-1 and TRBJ2-1; TRBD1 aligns across 9 bases. The ends lost 1 base at V and 8 bases at J; junction bases unmatched: 6. This CDR3 is 15 amino acids long. Germline V gene data show CDR1 as MNHNS and CDR2 as SASEGT. CDR3 region: CASSEGTGVKDEQFF. Here the CDR3 DNA reads TGTGCCAGCAGTGAAGGGACAGGGGTTAAGGATGAGCAGTTCTTC.

The chain is built from TRBV27 and TRBJ1-5, with 9 bases matching TRBD1. Losses at the gene ends were 4 bases for V and 6 bases for J; bases not matched to a gene: 4. CDR1 MNHEY and CDR2 SMNVEV come from the germline V gene (reference sequence). The CDR3 is 14 amino acids. The CDR3: CASSSQGAAQPQHF. CDR3 DNA sequence: TGTGCCAGCAGTTCACAGGGGGCGGCTCAGCCCCAGCATTTT.

The gene calls are TRBV27 and TRBJ1-2; TRBD1 is a possible D gene (6 bases). Germline V gene lookup returns CDR1 MNHEY and CDR2 SMNVEV (reference sequence). This CDR3 is built from 16 residues. The V and J ends lost 7 bases and 5 bases respectively, with 23 bases between them. The CDR3 DNA follows: TGTGCCAGCAAACGGGACACCTTCGCCTCCGTGTATGGCTACACCTTC. This sequence encodes CASKRDTFASVYGYTF.

In this sample, this clone turned up once. V is TRBV2 and J is TRBJ1-2, with D perhaps TRBD1 (5 bases). Trimming took 5 bases from V and 10 from J, leaving 17 bases between them. Germline V gene data show CDR1 as SNHLY and CDR2 as FYNNEI. There are 13 residues in the CDR3. The CDR3 spells CASSPLWGENYTF. Here the CDR3 DNA reads TGTGCCAGCAGTCCTTTGTGGGGGGAGAACTACACCTTC. Using reference TRBV2 and TRBJ1-2 for the parts outside the CDR3, the full variable domain is EPEVTQTPSHQVTQMGQEVILRCVPISNHLYFYWYRQILGQKVEFLVSFYNNEISEKSEIFDDQFSVERPDGSNFTLKIRSTKLEDSAMYFCASSPLWGENYTFGSGTRLTVV.

The chain couples TRBV18 to TRBJ2-1, with 9 bases matching TRBD2. This CDR3 contains 17 residues. The V and J ends lost 4 bases and 0 bases, in that order; junction bases with no gene match: 7. CDR1 and CDR2 from the germline V gene are KGHSH and LQKENI. In DNA form, the CDR3 reads TGTGCCAGCTCACAGTGGACTAGCGATAGCTCCTACAATGAGCAGTTCTTC. Translated: CASSQWTSDSSYNEQFF. The whole variable domain, filled in from reference TRBV18 and TRBJ2-1, reads NAGVMQNPRHLVRRRGQEARLRCSPMKGHSHVYWYRQLPEEGLKFMVYLQKENIIDESGMPKERFSAEFPKEGPSILRIQQVVRGDSAAYFCASSQWTSDSSYNEQFFGPGTRLTVL.

The chain couples TRBV7-2 to TRBJ2-5; 8 bases align to TRBD1. Germline loops: CDR1 SGHTA, CDR2 FQGNSA. This CDR3 is 14 amino acids long. J was trimmed by 4 bases and V by 5 bases; bases with no gene match: 6. CDR3 residues: CASSPSGGGETQYF. In DNA, the CDR3 is TGTGCCAGCAGCCCATCAGGGGGCGGAGAGACCCAGTACTTC.

The J gene is TRBJ2-3, the V gene TRBV9; no reliable D call. The CDR3 covers 13 residues. V was cut by 2 bases and J by 4 bases, with 8 bases left in between. The V gene's germline CDR1 is SGDLS and CDR2 YYNGEE. The CDR3: CASSVGQADTQYF. CDR3 coding DNA: TGTGCCAGCAGCGTCGGTCAGGCAGATACGCAGTATTTT.